Below are 28 T cell receptor beta chains sequenced from a single sample in a study of CD8+ T cells in alopecia areata. After isolation, RNA underwent reverse transcription to generate cDNA as the sequencing template. Sequencing was performed with immunoSEQ multiplex PCR; in TCRdb, only in-frame clones are kept and a portion is missing. Among over 150,000 clones listed, about 56% were seen once. Sequencing was done on a sample of CD8+ T cells sorted from blood. All receptors derive from a human donor in good health.

The chain links TRBV27 to TRBJ1-2; D possibly corresponds to TRBD1 (6 bases). This CDR3 spans 13 amino acids. Germline loops: CDR1 MNHEY, CDR2 SMNVEV (reference sequence). V was shortened by 0 bases and J by 8 bases, with 10 bases between the two germline ends. The CDR3 loop reads CASSLSGGGGYTF. The CDR3 nucleotides are TGTGCCAGCAGTTTATCTGGGGGCGGGGGCTACACCTTC.

CDR3 nucleotides: TGTGCCAGCAGCTTATACCCGGACAGGGATCTCAATGAGCAGTTCTTC. Translating gives CASSLYPDRDLNEQFF. The chain uses TRBV11-2 and TRBJ2-1; 8 positions agree with TRBD1. Germline CDR1 and CDR2: SGHAT and FQNNGV. The trim removed 2 bases at V and 6 bases at J, leaving 9 bases unmatched. This CDR3 has 16 amino acids.

This sequence joins TRBV5-6 and TRBJ2-2; D unresolved. This CDR3 is built from 14 residues. Germline loops: CDR1 SGHDT, CDR2 YYEEEE. With 1 base removed from V and 4 bases from J, the gap between germline ends came to 8 bases. CDR3 nucleotides: TGTGCCAGCAGCTTGCCCCTAGGCACCGGGGAGCTGTTTTTT. It specifies CASSLPLGTGELFF.

The chain couples TRBV13 to TRBJ1-1, with D possibly being TRBD1 (5 bases). Germline V lookup: CDR1 PRHDT, CDR2 FYEKMQ (reference sequence). Trimming left V 5 bases short and J 2 bases short, with 18 bases between. The CDR3 spans 16 residues. DNA of the CDR3: TGTGCCAGCAGCCCCAGGGACGGAGGTCCCAACACTGAAGCTTTCTTT. Protein product: CASSPRDGGPNTEAFF.

This clone was counted between two and nine times. The chain is built from TRBV5-6 and TRBJ1-2; 7 bases map to TRBD1. The CDR3 length is 14 residues. J gave up 4 bases and V 0 bases, and 3 bases lay outside the gene matches. CDR1 is SGHDT, CDR2 YYEEEE, per germline. The CDR3 is CASSLGKGAYGYTF. The CDR3 region has the DNA TGTGCCAGCAGCTTGGGTAAGGGGGCCTATGGCTACACCTTC.

The CDR3 sequence: CASSAPDNSYEQYF. The CDR3 nucleotides are TGTGCCAGCAGCGCACCGGACAACTCCTACGAGCAGTACTTC. The chain uses TRBV5-6 and TRBJ2-7; D might be TRBD1 (5 bases). Trimming pared 4 bases from V and 0 bases from J, leaving 11 bases between. The germline gives CDR1 SGHDT, CDR2 YYEEEE. This CDR3 region has 14 residues.

This clone was seen only a few times. This sequence joins TRBV7-9 and TRBJ1-1; D unresolved. CDR3 size: 13 residues. Germline V gene sequence: CDR1 SEHNR, CDR2 FQNEAQ (reference sequence). The V gene lost 1 base and the J gene lost 1 base, with 4 bases spanning the gap. DNA for the CDR3: TGTGCCAGCAGCTTAGGTGCGAACACTGAAGCTTTCTTT. As protein: CASSLGANTEAFF.

CDR3 sequence (DNA): TGTGCCAGCAGCCCCGGACGAACCTACGAGCAGTACTTC. Encoded protein: CASSPGRTYEQYF. V usage is TRBV11-1 and J usage is TRBJ2-7; D is undetermined. V was shortened by 5 bases and J by 2 bases, with 10 bases between the two germline ends. Germline V gene data show CDR1 as SGHAT and CDR2 as FQDESV (reference sequence). The CDR3 is 13 amino acids. Variable domain in full (rest from reference TRBV11-1 and TRBJ2-7): EAEVAQSPRYKITEKSQAVAFWCDPISGHATLYWYRQILGQGPELLVQFQDESVVDDSQLPKDRFSAERLKGVDSTLKIQPAELGDSAMYLCASSPGRTYEQYFGPGTRLTVT.

V usage is TRBV29-1 and J usage is TRBJ1-1, with D perhaps TRBD1 (5 bases). This CDR3 is 13 amino acids long. V lost 6 bases, J lost 0 bases, and 11 bases lay in between. The germline V gene encodes CDR1 SQVTM and CDR2 ANQGSEA. The CDR3 DNA sequence: TGCAGCGTGGGGGACGGACTGAACACTGAAGCTTTCTTT. Its protein product is CSVGDGLNTEAFF.

The DNA for the CDR3 is TGCGCCAGCAGCTTGGAAGGGGACGTAGGGGCCAACGTCCTGACTTTC. It encodes CASSLEGDVGANVLTF. The chain recombines TRBV5-1 with TRBJ2-6, with D perhaps being TRBD1 or TRBD2 (5 bases each). The V end lost 0 bases, the J end lost 4 bases, and 11 bases lay between the germline ends. Per the germline V gene, CDR1 is SGHRS and CDR2 is YFSETQ. The CDR3 runs 16 residues.

The chain joins TRBV20-1 to TRBJ1-2, with D maybe TRBD1 (5 bases). Per germline, CDR1 DFQATT and CDR2 SNEGSKA (reference sequence). This CDR3 has 11 amino acids. Trimming took 4 bases from V and 8 from J, leaving 11 bases between them. The DNA of the CDR3 is TGCAGTGCTATTGGGGACTCAGGCTACACCTTC. Translation gives CSAIGDSGYTF.

The rearrangement uses TRBV29-1 and TRBJ2-4, with 7 bases matching TRBD1. This CDR3 contains 14 residues. The germline CDR1 and CDR2 sequences are SQVTM and ANQGSEA. J gave up 6 bases and V 5 bases, and 10 bases lay outside the gene matches. DNA for the CDR3: TGCAGCGTTTCTCAGGGGACAGAAGGAAACATTCAGTACTTC. It translates to CSVSQGTEGNIQYF.

This sequence joins TRBV15 and TRBJ2-5; D remains ambiguous. The germline V gene encodes CDR1 LNHNV and CDR2 YYDKDF (reference sequence). V was trimmed by 4 bases and J by 9 bases, leaving 30 bases between them. This CDR3 contains 18 residues. CDR3 amino acids: CATSNRVESTSPFVSQYF. DNA of the CDR3: TGTGCCACCAGCAATCGGGTGGAGAGCACTTCCCCATTTGTGTCCCAGTACTTC.

CDR3 coding DNA: TGTGCCAGCAGCTTAGCGGCTAGCGGGGGTGGGGAGCTGTTTTTT. Its translation: CASSLAASGGGELFF. The chain joins TRBV7-8 to TRBJ2-2; TRBD2 matches 10 bases. With 0 bases clipped from V and 8 bases from J, the junction kept 3 bases outside the gene matches. Germline loops: CDR1 SGHVS, CDR2 FQNEAQ. The CDR3 loop spans 15 amino acids.

The gene calls are TRBV27 and TRBJ2-2, with D possibly TRBD2 on 6 matching bases. This CDR3 region has 13 residues. V was cut by 6 bases and J by 7 bases, with 12 bases left in between. Germline V lookup: CDR1 MNHEY, CDR2 SMNVEV (reference sequence). The CDR3 DNA reads TGTGCCAGCAGCCCCCCGGGAGTCGGGGAGCTGTTTTTT. Amino acids: CASSPPGVGELFF.

The chain has TRBV11-3 and TRBJ2-1; TRBD2 agrees at 8 bases. CDR1 and CDR2 (germline): SGHNT, YENEEA. V dropped 3 bases and J dropped 0; count of bases not matched to a gene: 10. The length of the CDR3 is 18 residues. The CDR3 protein is CASSFPAGAGSSYNEQFF. CDR3 coding DNA: TGTGCCAGCAGCTTCCCAGCGGGGGCCGGAAGCTCCTACAATGAGCAGTTCTTC.

This clone appeared a single time. The chain recombines TRBV4-1 with TRBJ2-2, with TRBD2 identical over 7 bases. Germline V gene sequence: CDR1 MGHRA, CDR2 YSYEKL. The CDR3 runs 16 residues. J lost 4 bases, V lost 7 bases, and 12 bases had no gene match. This CDR3 is CASTSPGGVGTGELFF. The CDR3 DNA is TGCGCCAGCACTAGCCCGGGGGGAGTCGGCACCGGGGAGCTGTTTTTT.

The V and J genes are TRBV27 and TRBJ1-2; D perhaps matches TRBD1 (5 bases). V lost 0 bases, J lost 4 bases, and 12 bases lay in between. The CDR3 is 15 residues long. The germline V gene encodes CDR1 MNHEY and CDR2 SMNVEV (reference sequence). CDR3 in DNA: TGTGCCAGCAGTTTATCGGGGCCGATTGTCTATGGCTACACCTTC. Encoded protein: CASSLSGPIVYGYTF.

This clone has only a few counts. This chain links TRBV6-5 with TRBJ2-3; D unclear. Germline V CDR1 and CDR2: MNHEY, SVGAGI. CDR3 length: 14 amino acids. The V end lost 0 bases, the J end lost 5 bases, and 9 bases lay between the germline ends. CDR3 sequence: CASSYSGNVDTQYF. DNA of the CDR3: TGTGCCAGCAGTTACTCAGGCAATGTAGATACGCAGTATTTT.

The chain employs TRBV30 and TRBJ2-7; TRBD2 matches 9 bases. The ends lost 3 bases at V and 2 bases at J; junction bases unmatched: 5. The length of the CDR3 is 14 residues. Germline assignment: CDR1 GTSNPN and CDR2 SVGIG (reference sequence). CDR3 nucleotide sequence: TGTGCCTGGAGGGCTAGCGGGGCCGCCTACGAGCAGTACTTC. Translated, it gives CAWRASGAAYEQYF.

This clone turned up a few times. V and J are TRBV11-2 and TRBJ2-7; D is perhaps TRBD1 (5 bases). The CDR3 length is 15 residues. CDR1 is SGHAT, CDR2 FQNNGV, per germline. The V and J ends lost 0 bases and 3 bases respectively, with 12 bases between them. CDR3 DNA sequence: TGTGCCAGCAGCTTAGAGGCAGGGTTGGGCTACGAGCAGTACTTC. Translated: CASSLEAGLGYEQYF.

This clone has more than one count but fewer than ten. The chain employs TRBV6-5 and TRBJ2-7, with D possibly called TRBD1 or TRBD2 (6 bases each). Germline V gives CDR1 MNHEY, CDR2 SVGAGI. The CDR3 is 11 amino acids. V was pared by 7 bases and J by 4 bases, with 8 bases between. The DNA of the CDR3 is TGTGCCAGCAAAGGGGGGTACGAGCAGTACTTC. Translation: CASKGGYEQYF.

V gene TRBV29-1 combines with J gene TRBJ2-5, with 7 bases matching TRBD2. The germline V gene encodes CDR1 SQVTM and CDR2 ANQGSEA. V shed 1 base and J 1 base; nucleotides not matched to a gene: 6. The CDR3 is made up of 15 amino acids. The CDR3 sequence is CSVEGGRGLQETQYF. In DNA, the CDR3 is TGCAGCGTTGAAGGGGGGAGGGGACTCCAAGAGACCCAGTACTTC.

This clone appeared a few times. The chain combines TRBV2 with TRBJ1-1, with D unclear. Trimming shortened V by 4 bases and J by 1 base, and 10 bases separated the two germline ends. CDR1 is SNHLY and CDR2 is FYNNEI in the germline V gene. This CDR3 region has 14 residues. CDR3 sequence (DNA): TGTGCCAGCAGTGCCGGGCGAAGGAACACTGAAGCTTTCTTT. This gives the protein CASSAGRRNTEAFF.

The chain is built from TRBV7-2 and TRBJ1-2; possible D gene TRBD1, 6 bases. This CDR3 is 12 amino acids long. Between the trimmed V and J ends, which lost 4 bases and 8 bases, there was a span of 11 bases. The germline CDR1 and CDR2 sequences are SGHTA and FQGNSA. CDR3 DNA: TGTGCCAGCAGCTCCGGGGGCAGAGGCTACACCTTC. Its protein is CASSSGGRGYTF.

The chain uses TRBV13 and TRBJ1-6; D remains unclear. The CDR3 loop spans 12 amino acids. Germline loops: CDR1 PRHDT, CDR2 FYEKMQ (reference sequence). Trimming left V 2 bases short and J 8 bases short, with 4 bases between. CDR3 loop: CASSLYDSPLHF. The CDR3 coding sequence is TGTGCCAGCAGCTTATATGATTCACCCCTCCACTTT.

This clone was counted between two and nine times. V and J are TRBV7-9 and TRBJ2-1, with a weak D call TRBD2 (5 bases). Germline V lookup: CDR1 SEHNR, CDR2 FQNEAQ (reference sequence). The CDR3 has 11 amino acids. Trimming pared 3 bases from V and 8 bases from J, leaving 5 bases between. CDR3 sequence reads: CASSFSDEQFF. The CDR3 DNA reads TGTGCCAGCAGCTTTAGCGATGAGCAGTTCTTC.

This CDR3 is CASSEAGQHYEQYF. The CDR3, as DNA: TGTGCCAGCAGTGAAGCGGGTCAGCATTACGAGCAGTACTTC. The chain recombines TRBV2 with TRBJ2-7; no definite D call. This CDR3 is built from 14 residues. Germline V gene sequence: CDR1 SNHLY, CDR2 FYNNEI. V was trimmed by 0 bases and J by 4 bases, leaving 10 bases between them.